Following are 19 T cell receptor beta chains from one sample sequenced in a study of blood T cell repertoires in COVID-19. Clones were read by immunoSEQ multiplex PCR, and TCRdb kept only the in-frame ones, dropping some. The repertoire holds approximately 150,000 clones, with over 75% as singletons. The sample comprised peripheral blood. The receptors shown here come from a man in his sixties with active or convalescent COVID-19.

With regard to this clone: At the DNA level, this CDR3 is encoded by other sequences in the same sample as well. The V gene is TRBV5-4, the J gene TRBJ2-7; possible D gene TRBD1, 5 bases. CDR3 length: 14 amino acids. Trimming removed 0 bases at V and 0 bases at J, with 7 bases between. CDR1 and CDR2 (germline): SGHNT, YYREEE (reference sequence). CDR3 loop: CASSLDRSSYEQYF. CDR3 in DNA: TGTGCCAGCAGCTTGGACAGGAGCTCCTACGAGCAGTACTTC. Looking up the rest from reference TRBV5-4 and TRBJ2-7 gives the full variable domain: ETGVTQSPTHLIKTRGQQVTLRCSSQSGHNTVSWYQQALGQGPQFIFQYYREEENGRGNFPPRFSGLQFPNYSSELNVNALELDDSALYLCASSLDRSSYEQYFGPGTRLTVT.

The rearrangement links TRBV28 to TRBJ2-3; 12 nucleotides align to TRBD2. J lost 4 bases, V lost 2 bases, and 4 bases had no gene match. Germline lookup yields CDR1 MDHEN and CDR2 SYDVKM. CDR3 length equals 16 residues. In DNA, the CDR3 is TGTGCCAGCAGTTTAGTTCGGACTAGCGGGGCAGATACGCAGTATTTT. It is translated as CASSLVRTSGADTQYF.

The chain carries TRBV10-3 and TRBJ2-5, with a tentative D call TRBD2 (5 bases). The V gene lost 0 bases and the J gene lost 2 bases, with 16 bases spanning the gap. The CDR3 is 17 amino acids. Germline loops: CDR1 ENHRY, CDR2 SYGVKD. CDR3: CAISESQAGRMQETQYF. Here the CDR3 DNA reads TGTGCCATCAGTGAGTCGCAGGCGGGTCGGATGCAAGAGACCCAGTACTTC.

DNA for the CDR3: TGTGCCAGCAGTGAAACAAGGACAGCTGCCTACGAGCAGTACTTC. Protein product: CASSETRTAAYEQYF. The rearrangement joins TRBV6-1 to TRBJ2-7; D possibly corresponds to TRBD1 (6 bases). Germline lookup yields CDR1 MNHNS and CDR2 SASEGT. This CDR3 contains 15 residues. V was clipped by 2 bases and J by 2 bases, with 13 bases between them.

DNA for the CDR3: TGTGCCAGCAGCTTAGTGGGGGGGCAGACCCTAGGGAACACTGAAGCTTTCTTT. This translates into CASSLVGGQTLGNTEAFF. This chain connects TRBV7-9 to TRBJ1-1; D may be TRBD1 (6 bases). Trimming took off 1 base at V and 1 base at J, with 19 bases between the two ends. The CDR3 runs to 18 residues. CDR1 SEHNR and CDR2 FQNEAQ come from the germline V gene (reference sequence). Variable domain in full (rest from reference TRBV7-9 and TRBJ1-1): DTGVSQNPRHKITKRGQNVTFRCDPISEHNRLYWYRQTLGQGPEFLTYFQNEAQLEKSRLLSDRFSAERPKGSFSTLEIQRTEQGDSAMYLCASSLVGGQTLGNTEAFFGQGTRLTVV.

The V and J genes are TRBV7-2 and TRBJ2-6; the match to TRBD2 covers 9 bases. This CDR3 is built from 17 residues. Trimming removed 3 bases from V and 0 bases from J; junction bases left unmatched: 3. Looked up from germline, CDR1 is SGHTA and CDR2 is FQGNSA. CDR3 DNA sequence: TGTGCCAGCAGCTTGGGTAGCGGGAGCTCTGGGGCCAACGTCCTGACTTTC. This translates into CASSLGSGSSGANVLTF.

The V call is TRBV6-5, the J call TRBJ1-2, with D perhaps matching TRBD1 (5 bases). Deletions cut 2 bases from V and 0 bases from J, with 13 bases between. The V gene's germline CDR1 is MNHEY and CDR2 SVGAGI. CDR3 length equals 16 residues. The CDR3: CASSYGTEGANYGYTF. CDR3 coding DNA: TGTGCCAGCAGTTACGGGACGGAGGGAGCTAACTATGGCTACACCTTC.

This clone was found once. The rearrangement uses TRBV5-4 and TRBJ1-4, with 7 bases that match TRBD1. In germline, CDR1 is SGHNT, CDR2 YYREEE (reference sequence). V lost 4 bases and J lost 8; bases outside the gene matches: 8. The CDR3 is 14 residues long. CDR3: CASSRQGSQEKLFF. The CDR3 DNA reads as TGTGCCAGCAGCCGACAGGGAAGTCAGGAAAAACTGTTTTTT.

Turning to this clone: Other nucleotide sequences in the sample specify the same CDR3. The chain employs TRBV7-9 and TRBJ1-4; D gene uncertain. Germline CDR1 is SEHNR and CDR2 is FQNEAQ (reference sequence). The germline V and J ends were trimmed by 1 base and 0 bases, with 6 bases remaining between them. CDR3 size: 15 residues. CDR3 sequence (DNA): TGTGCCAGCAGCTTAGGGGCCACAACTAATGAAAAACTGTTTTTT. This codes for CASSLGATTNEKLFF.

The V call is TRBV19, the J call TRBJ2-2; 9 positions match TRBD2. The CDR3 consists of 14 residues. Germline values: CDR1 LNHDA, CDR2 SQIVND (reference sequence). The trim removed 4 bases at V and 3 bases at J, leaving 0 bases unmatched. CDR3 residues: CASSSGRDTGELFF. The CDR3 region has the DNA TGTGCCAGTAGTAGCGGGAGGGACACCGGGGAGCTGTTTTTT.

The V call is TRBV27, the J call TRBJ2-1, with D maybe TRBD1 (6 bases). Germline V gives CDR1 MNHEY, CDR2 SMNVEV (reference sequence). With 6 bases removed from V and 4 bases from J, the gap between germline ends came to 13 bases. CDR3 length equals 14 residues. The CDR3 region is CASRTGTSYNEQFF. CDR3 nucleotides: TGTGCCAGCAGGACAGGTACATCGTACAATGAGCAGTTCTTC.

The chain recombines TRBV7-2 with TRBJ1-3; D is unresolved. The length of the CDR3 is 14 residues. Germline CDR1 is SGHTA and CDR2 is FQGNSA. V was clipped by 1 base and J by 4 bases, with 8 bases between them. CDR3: CASSLDRRGNTIYF. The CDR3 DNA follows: TGTGCCAGCAGCTTAGATCGCAGGGGAAACACCATATATTTT. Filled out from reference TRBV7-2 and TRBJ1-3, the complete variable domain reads GAGVSQSPSNKVTEKGKDVELRCDPISGHTALYWYRQSLGQGLEFLIYFQGNSAPDKSGLPSDRFSAERTGGSVSTLTIQRTQQEDSAVYLCASSLDRRGNTIYFGEGSWLTVV.

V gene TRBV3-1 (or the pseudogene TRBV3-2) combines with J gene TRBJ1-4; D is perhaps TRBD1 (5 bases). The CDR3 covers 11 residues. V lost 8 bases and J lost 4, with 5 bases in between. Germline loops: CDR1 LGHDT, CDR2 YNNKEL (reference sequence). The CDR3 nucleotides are TGTGCCAGCGGACATAATGAAAAACTGTTTTTT. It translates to CASGHNEKLFF.

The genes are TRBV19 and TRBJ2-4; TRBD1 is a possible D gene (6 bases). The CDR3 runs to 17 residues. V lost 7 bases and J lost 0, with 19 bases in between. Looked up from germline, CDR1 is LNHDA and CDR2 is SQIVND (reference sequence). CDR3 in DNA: TGTGCCAGTAAACAAACAGGGATCCACCTAGCCAAAAACATTCAGTACTTC. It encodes CASKQTGIHLAKNIQYF.

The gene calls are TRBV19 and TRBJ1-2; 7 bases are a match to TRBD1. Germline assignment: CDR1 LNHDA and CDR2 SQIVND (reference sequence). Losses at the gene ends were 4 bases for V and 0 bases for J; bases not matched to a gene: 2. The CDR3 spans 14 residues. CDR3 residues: CASSTGQPNYGYTF. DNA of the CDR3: TGTGCCAGTAGTACGGGACAGCCTAACTATGGCTACACCTTC.

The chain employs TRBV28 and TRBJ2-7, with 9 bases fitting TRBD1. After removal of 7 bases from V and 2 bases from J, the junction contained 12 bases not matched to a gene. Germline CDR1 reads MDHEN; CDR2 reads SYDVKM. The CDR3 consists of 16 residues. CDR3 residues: CASTRPPGQGAYEQYF. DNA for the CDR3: TGTGCCAGCACCCGACCGCCGGGACAGGGAGCCTACGAGCAGTACTTC.

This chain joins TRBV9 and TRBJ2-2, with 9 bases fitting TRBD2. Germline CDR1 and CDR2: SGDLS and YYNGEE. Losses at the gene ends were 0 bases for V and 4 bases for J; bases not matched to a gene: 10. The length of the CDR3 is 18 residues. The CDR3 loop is CASSVATVTSGSTGELFF. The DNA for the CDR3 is TGTGCCAGCAGCGTAGCTACGGTAACTAGCGGGTCCACCGGGGAGCTGTTTTTT.

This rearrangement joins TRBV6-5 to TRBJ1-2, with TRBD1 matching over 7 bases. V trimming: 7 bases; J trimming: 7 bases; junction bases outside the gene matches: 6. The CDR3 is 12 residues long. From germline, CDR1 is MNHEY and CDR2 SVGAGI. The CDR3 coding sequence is TGTGCCAGCAAGAAGGGGGCAGGTGGCTACACCTTC. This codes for CASKKGAGGYTF.

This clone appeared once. CDR3 sequence reads: CASSQQPATSKGEQFF. The CDR3 DNA is TGCGCCAGCAGCCAACAGCCGGCGACTAGCAAAGGTGAGCAGTTCTTC. The chain employs TRBV4-3 and TRBJ2-1; 7 nucleotides match TRBD2. With V trimmed by 2 bases and J by 9 bases, 13 bases remained unmatched. Germline CDR1 and CDR2: LGHNA and YSLEER. CDR3 size: 16 residues.